The 24 T cell receptor beta chains given below trace back to one sample, sequenced in a study of graft-versus-host responses after intestinal transplantation. Profiling relied on immunoSEQ multiplex PCR, and the TCRdb table lists in-frame clones only, not all of them. The sample consists of around 45,000 clones, 85% to 95% of them appearing once. The input for sequencing was PBMCs, taken about 350 days after intestinal transplant. Receptors were obtained from a human patient who received an intestinal transplant, so some T cells may come from the graft donor.

The gene calls are TRBV5-5 and TRBJ1-1; D is unclear. Germline V gene lookup returns CDR1 SGHKS and CDR2 YYEKEE (reference sequence). V was clipped by 0 bases and J by 0 bases, with 6 bases between them. The CDR3 loop spans 14 amino acids. The CDR3 sequence is CASSLGSLNTEAFF. CDR3 bases: TGTGCCAGCAGCTTGGGCAGTTTGAACACTGAAGCTTTCTTT.

The V call is TRBV18, the J call TRBJ2-2; TRBD1 matches 9 bases. The CDR3 runs 15 residues. Losses at the gene ends were 5 bases for V and 7 bases for J; bases not matched to a gene: 8. The germline V gene has CDR1 KGHSH and CDR2 LQKENI. This CDR3 reads CASSSRDREVGELFF. CDR3 coding DNA: TGTGCCAGCTCATCCCGGGACAGGGAGGTCGGGGAGCTGTTTTTT.

In its sample, this clone was seen once. V is TRBV4-2 and J is TRBJ1-3; D is ambiguous. Germline assignment: CDR1 LGHNA and CDR2 YNFKEQ. The CDR3 loop spans 16 amino acids. With 1 base removed from V and 1 base from J, the gap between germline ends came to 11 bases. The chain's CDR3 is CASSQAHGPSGNTIYF. Written as DNA, the CDR3 is TGTGCCAGCAGCCAAGCTCACGGGCCGTCTGGAAACACCATATATTTT.

The chain couples TRBV7-9 to TRBJ1-3, with unresolved D. V shed 5 bases and J shed 4 bases, with 9 bases lying between them. In germline, CDR1 is SEHNR, CDR2 FQNEAQ (reference sequence). The CDR3 sequence is 13 residues long. CDR3 DNA: TGTGCCAGCAGCCCCCTTCTGGGAAACACCATATATTTT. Its translation: CASSPLLGNTIYF. The full variable domain, in which reference TRBV7-9 and TRBJ1-3 provide the parts outside the CDR3, is DTGVSQNPRHKITKRGQNVTFRCDPISEHNRLYWYRQTLGQGPEFLTYFQNEAQLEKSRLLSDRFSAERPKGSFSTLEIQRTEQGDSAMYLCASSPLLGNTIYFGEGSWLTVV.

The chain couples TRBV7-6 to TRBJ2-7; D call uncertain. V shed 0 bases and J shed 0 bases, with 3 bases lying between them. CDR3 length: 13 amino acids. Looked up from germline, CDR1 is SGHVS and CDR2 is FNYEAQ. Here the CDR3 DNA reads TGTGCCAGCAGCTTAGCTGACTCCTACGAGCAGTACTTC. As protein: CASSLADSYEQYF.

J is TRBJ1-1 and V is TRBV9; D possibly corresponds to TRBD1 (6 bases). CDR1 is SGDLS, CDR2 YYNGEE, per germline. The CDR3 is made up of 14 amino acids. The V gene lost 3 bases and the J gene lost 1 base, with 10 bases spanning the gap. CDR3 in DNA: TGTGCCAGCAGCGCCCAGGACAGGAACACTGAAGCTTTCTTT. Translated: CASSAQDRNTEAFF.

A single count supports this clone. This chain joins TRBV7-9 and TRBJ1-1, with D possibly matching TRBD1 (6 bases). CDR1 is SEHNR, CDR2 FQNEAQ, per germline (reference sequence). Trimming removed 1 base from V and 2 bases from J, with 8 bases in between. The CDR3 length is 14 residues. This CDR3 is CASSLEGDNTEAFF. CDR3 bases: TGTGCCAGCAGCTTAGAGGGGGACAACACTGAAGCTTTCTTT.

V usage is TRBV30 and J usage is TRBJ2-1; 10 bases align to TRBD2. The germline gives CDR1 GTSNPN, CDR2 SVGIG (reference sequence). V shed 5 bases, J shed 9 bases, and the junction held 7 bases outside the gene matches. The CDR3 runs 13 residues. This CDR3 is CAWGIAGGGEQFF. The CDR3 DNA follows: TGTGCCTGGGGGATAGCGGGAGGCGGTGAGCAGTTCTTC.

This clone was observed once. The chain combines TRBV9 with TRBJ2-7; tentative D call: TRBD1 (5 bases). Looked up from germline, CDR1 is SGDLS and CDR2 is YYNGEE. This CDR3 contains 16 residues. V was shortened by 0 bases and J by 7 bases, with 20 bases between the two germline ends. In DNA form, the CDR3 reads TGTGCCAGCAGCGTAGGGTCAGGGCGTCAGTTGAGGGAGCAGTACTTC. Residues: CASSVGSGRQLREQYF.

The chain is built from TRBV7-3 and TRBJ2-5; the match to TRBD2 covers 7 bases. Trimming removed 5 bases from V and 4 bases from J; junction bases left unmatched: 7. The CDR3 is 14 residues long. The germline CDR1 and CDR2 sequences are SGHTA and FQGTGA. The CDR3 protein is CASSPRGGRETQYF. In DNA form, the CDR3 reads TGTGCCAGCAGCCCTAGGGGAGGGAGAGAGACCCAGTACTTC.

This clone is a singleton in its sample. The J gene is TRBJ2-1, the V gene TRBV7-2; 9 positions agree with TRBD2. This CDR3 region has 15 residues. The germline V gene encodes CDR1 SGHTA and CDR2 FQGNSA. V trimming: 1 base; J trimming: 6 bases; junction bases outside the gene matches: 4. CDR3 in DNA: TGTGCCAGCAGCTTAGGGGTAGCGGGAGCCAATGAGCAGTTCTTC. Translated: CASSLGVAGANEQFF.

The chain carries TRBV5-4 and TRBJ1-2; D ambiguous. The CDR3 spans 13 residues. Trimming took 1 base from V and 5 from J, leaving 9 bases between them. Germline V gene lookup returns CDR1 SGHNT and CDR2 YYREEE (reference sequence). CDR3 nucleotides: TGTGCCAGCAGCTTGCCGGGATCTTATGGCTACACCTTC. Translating it yields CASSLPGSYGYTF.

The chain links TRBV6-6 to TRBJ1-2; TRBD1 matches 7 bases. With 6 bases clipped from V and 5 bases from J, the junction kept 9 bases outside the gene matches. The CDR3 sequence is 14 residues long. The germline CDR1 and CDR2 sequences are MNHNY and SVGAGI (reference sequence). CDR3 sequence: CASRRQGGEYGYTF. The CDR3 DNA follows: TGTGCCAGCAGGAGACAGGGAGGTGAATATGGCTACACCTTC.

V gene TRBV19 combines with J gene TRBJ1-5; D is ambiguous. Germline V gene lookup returns CDR1 LNHDA and CDR2 SQIVND (reference sequence). Trimming removed 4 bases from V and 5 bases from J, with 9 bases in between. The CDR3 is made up of 13 amino acids. CDR3 nucleotides: TGTGCCAGTAGTACAAGACTCCATCAGCCCCAGCATTTT. Encoded protein: CASSTRLHQPQHF.

The chain is built from TRBV10-2 and TRBJ2-7; 9 nucleotides line up with TRBD2. The CDR3 loop spans 14 amino acids. After removal of 6 bases from V and 5 bases from J, the junction contained 8 bases not matched to a gene. In germline, CDR1 is WSHSY, CDR2 SAAADI. CDR3 sequence reads: CASSGGGRVHEQYF. The CDR3 nucleotides are TGCGCCAGCAGCGGGGGCGGGAGGGTCCACGAGCAGTACTTC.

V gene TRBV5-6 combines with J gene TRBJ2-5; no firm D call. Gene TRBJ2-7 matches the end of the DNA better, so the J call may be wrong. Per germline, CDR1 SGHDT and CDR2 YYEEEE. CDR3 size: 12 residues. The chain's CDR3 is CASSLGGYEQYF. DNA for the CDR3: TGTGCCAGCAGCTTGGGTGGCTACGAGCAGTACTTC.

V is TRBV11-3 and J is TRBJ1-6; 9 nucleotides match TRBD1. The germline CDR1 and CDR2 sequences are SGHNT and YENEEA. V dropped 2 bases and J dropped 8; count of bases not matched to a gene: 7. The CDR3 is 16 amino acids. The CDR3 bases are TGTGCCAGCAGCTTACCCTCTTGGACAGGGGATTCACCCCTCCACTTT. This translates into CASSLPSWTGDSPLHF.

This clone was found once. The sample holds other DNA sequences that translate to the same CDR3. The V gene is TRBV30, the J gene TRBJ2-2, with D possibly matching TRBD2 (6 bases). This CDR3 is 14 amino acids long. The germline V gene encodes CDR1 GTSNPN and CDR2 SVGIG (reference sequence). Deletions cut 6 bases from V and 3 bases from J, with 14 bases between. CDR3 sequence (DNA): TGTGCCTGCCTCCCAGGGAGGTACACCGGGGAGCTGTTTTTT. This translates into CACLPGRYTGELFF.

This sequence joins TRBV7-6 and TRBJ2-5; D is uncertain. This CDR3 is 13 amino acids long. Germline CDR1 reads SGHVS; CDR2 reads FNYEAQ. Trimming left V 0 bases short and J 4 bases short, with 6 bases between. The CDR3 region has the DNA TGTGCCAGCAGCTTAGCCGGGCTAGAGACCCAGTACTTC. Its protein product is CASSLAGLETQYF.

The DNA for the CDR3 is TGCAGCGTTGGCCCTAATAGCAATCAGCCCCAGCATTTT. Amino acid sequence: CSVGPNSNQPQHF. The chain uses TRBV29-1 and TRBJ1-5; no firm D call. Germline CDR1 is SQVTM and CDR2 is ANQGSEA. This CDR3 spans 13 amino acids. V shed 4 bases and J shed 0 bases, with 7 bases lying between them. The entire variable domain, with the rest obtained from reference TRBV29-1 and TRBJ1-5, is as follows: SAVISQKPSRDICQRGTSLTIQCQVDSQVTMMFWYRQQPGQSLTLIATANQGSEATYESGFVIDKFPISRPNLTFSTLTVSNMSPEDSSIYLCSVGPNSNQPQHFGDGTRLSIL.

This sequence joins TRBV11-2 and TRBJ2-7; TRBD1 matches at 8 bases. The CDR3 is made up of 14 amino acids. Germline V gene lookup returns CDR1 SGHAT and CDR2 FQNNGV. Losses at the gene ends were 0 bases for V and 4 bases for J; bases not matched to a gene: 2. The CDR3 coding sequence is TGTGCCAGCAGCTTAGACAGGGGGCGTTACGAGCAGTACTTC. It codes for CASSLDRGRYEQYF.

This chain links TRBV19 with TRBJ2-3; D tentatively reads TRBD1 or TRBD2 (6 bases each). Germline V gene sequence: CDR1 LNHDA, CDR2 SQIVND (reference sequence). The length of the CDR3 is 15 residues. Deletions cut 2 bases from V and 3 bases from J, with 12 bases between. The DNA for the CDR3 is TGTGCCAGTAGTATACCCGGGGGCGGTACAGATACGCAGTATTTT. Its translation is CASSIPGGGTDTQYF.

This clone appeared once. The rearrangement uses TRBV18 and TRBJ1-2; D remains ambiguous. The V gene lost 2 bases and the J gene lost 0 bases, with 13 bases spanning the gap. The germline CDR1 and CDR2 sequences are KGHSH and LQKENI. The CDR3 totals 16 residues. This CDR3 reads CASSPEAPGSNYGYTF. The CDR3 region has the DNA TGTGCCAGCTCACCAGAGGCGCCGGGCTCTAACTATGGCTACACCTTC.

Written as DNA, the CDR3 is TGCAGTGCTAGAGATAAGGGTACCATATATTTT. Amino acids: CSARDKGTIYF. V is TRBV20-1 and J is TRBJ1-3; D remains unclear. This CDR3 region has 11 residues. CDR1 is DFQATT and CDR2 is SNEGSKA in the germline V gene (reference sequence). The V end was cut by 0 bases, the J end by 10 bases, with 7 bases between.